Below are 9 T cell receptor beta chains sequenced from a single sample in a study of cytomegalovirus exposure and HLA in healthy donors. PCR used 60 Vbeta primers and 13 Jbeta primers. Profiled with immunoSEQ multiplex PCR; TCRdb holds only in-frame clones, not every one. The sample lists about 160,000 clones, 79% occurring once. Sequenced sample: PBMCs. These receptors came from a middle-aged man in good health and CMV-seropositive.

V usage is TRBV28 and J usage is TRBJ2-1; weak D call: TRBD2 (6 bases). The ends were cut back, 2 bases at V and 5 bases at J, with 19 bases in the middle. Germline CDR1 MDHEN, CDR2 SYDVKM. The CDR3 length is 17 residues. This CDR3 is CASSLSGGTYVHNEQFF. CDR3 coding DNA: TGTGCCAGCAGTTTAAGTGGAGGGACCTACGTACACAATGAGCAGTTCTTC.

The V and J genes are TRBV2 and TRBJ2-2; D is possibly TRBD2 (5 bases). The V gene lost 6 bases and the J gene lost 4 bases, with 9 bases spanning the gap. CDR1 and CDR2 from the germline V gene are SNHLY and FYNNEI. The CDR3 covers 13 residues. CDR3: CASRVGSTGELFF. The DNA of the CDR3 is TGTGCCAGCAGGGTAGGGAGCACCGGGGAGCTGTTTTTT.

V and J are TRBV5-1 and TRBJ1-1, with 9 bases aligning to TRBD1. Germline V gene data show CDR1 as SGHRS and CDR2 as YFSETQ. The V segment lost 4 bases and the J segment 3 bases; nucleotides outside the gene matches: 4. The CDR3 covers 14 residues. The CDR3, as DNA: TGCGCCAGCAGCGCACAGGGGGCTGACACTGAAGCTTTCTTT. Translated, it gives CASSAQGADTEAFF. The whole variable domain, filled in from reference TRBV5-1 and TRBJ1-1, reads KAGVTQTPRYLIKTRGQQVTLSCSPISGHRSVSWYQQTPGQGLQFLFEYFSETQRNKGNFPGRFSGRQFSNSRSEMNVSTLELGDSALYLCASSAQGADTEAFFGQGTRLTVV.

This clone was recorded once. The chain recombines TRBV11-2 with TRBJ2-5, with 7 positions matching TRBD2. CDR1 is SGHAT, CDR2 FQNNGV, per germline. The CDR3 covers 17 residues. The V segment lost 2 bases and the J segment 1 base; nucleotides outside the gene matches: 10. As DNA, the CDR3 is TGTGCCAGCAGCTTAAAGGTAGCCGGGGGGTTCCAAGAGACCCAGTACTTC. Protein sequence: CASSLKVAGGFQETQYF. The full variable domain, its missing parts supplied by reference TRBV11-2 and TRBJ2-5, is EAGVAQSPRYKIIEKRQSVAFWCNPISGHATLYWYQQILGQGPKLLIQFQNNGVVDDSQLPKDRFSAERLKGVDSTLKIQPAKLEDSAVYLCASSLKVAGGFQETQYFGPGTRLLVL.

This clone was found a few times. J is TRBJ2-4 and V is TRBV28, with D maybe TRBD1 (5 bases). The germline CDR1 and CDR2 sequences are MDHEN and SYDVKM. The CDR3 spans 13 residues. Deletions cut 8 bases from V and 6 bases from J, with 14 bases between. Here the CDR3 reads CASHSTDRNIQYF. DNA of the CDR3: TGTGCCAGCCACTCGACAGATAGAAACATTCAGTACTTC.

V usage is TRBV20-1 and J usage is TRBJ2-1; D gene ambiguous. The CDR3 is 10 residues long. CDR1 is DFQATT and CDR2 is SNEGSKA in the germline V gene (reference sequence). V dropped 7 bases and J dropped 4 bases, with 5 bases sitting between them. CDR3: CSVSYNEQFF. The CDR3 nucleotides are TGCAGTGTATCTTACAATGAGCAGTTCTTC.

CDR3 amino acids: CASSLVGDTIYF. CDR3 bases: TGTGCCAGCAGCTTAGTAGGGGACACCATATATTTT. The V and J genes are TRBV7-9 and TRBJ1-3, with a possible D match to TRBD1 (5 bases). This CDR3 has 12 amino acids. Looked up from germline, CDR1 is SEHNR and CDR2 is FQNEAQ (reference sequence). Between the trimmed V and J ends, which lost 1 base and 8 bases, there was a span of 6 bases.

This chain joins TRBV27 and TRBJ1-2; D not resolved. The CDR3 is 17 amino acids. Germline loops: CDR1 MNHEY, CDR2 SMNVEV (reference sequence). The V and J ends lost 5 bases and 4 bases respectively, with 23 bases between them. The CDR3 bases are TGTGCCAGCAGTCCGAAGTCAGCCGAGGGCCCACGCTATGGCTACACCTTC. This codes for CASSPKSAEGPRYGYTF.

This sequence joins TRBV10-3 and TRBJ2-1, with 16 nucleotides matching TRBD2. The germline CDR1 and CDR2 sequences are ENHRY and SYGVKD. This CDR3 comprises 14 residues. The ends lost 10 bases at V and 7 bases at J; junction bases unmatched: 4. The CDR3 DNA is TGTGCCACAGGGACTAGCGGGAGGGTTAATGAGCAGTTCTTC. Translated, it gives CATGTSGRVNEQFF.